Shown below are 31 T cell receptor beta chains from a single sample sequenced in a study of blood T cell repertoires in COVID-19. Here immunoSEQ multiplex PCR was the method, and the copy in TCRdb shows in-frame clones only, minus some. The sample lists about 41,000 clones, around 90% occurring once. The sequencing sample was made of peripheral blood. All receptors come from a man in his 60s with acute or convalescent COVID-19.

V gene TRBV10-3 combines with J gene TRBJ1-2; 7 bases align to TRBD1. The CDR3 has 13 amino acids. With 11 bases clipped from V and 4 bases from J, the junction kept 10 bases outside the gene matches. Germline V CDR1 and CDR2: ENHRY, SYGVKD. The CDR3 DNA reads TGTGCCTCACGTGGGGGACAGTCCTATGGCTACACCTTC. This encodes CASRGGQSYGYTF.

The chain employs TRBV13 and TRBJ1-4, with 8 positions matching TRBD1. The CDR3 totals 14 residues. Germline CDR1 PRHDT, CDR2 FYEKMQ (reference sequence). V lost 5 bases to trimming and J lost 6 bases; unmatched junction nucleotides: 5. In DNA, the CDR3 is TGTGCCAGCAGCGTCGGACAGGGAGATGAAAAACTGTTTTTT. It specifies CASSVGQGDEKLFF.

This rearrangement joins TRBV27 to TRBJ2-3, with 9 bases aligning to TRBD1. V was pared by 4 bases and J by 9 bases, with 2 bases of the junction left unmatched. This CDR3 has 12 residues. Looked up from germline, CDR1 is MNHEY and CDR2 is SMNVEV (reference sequence). CDR3 amino acids: CASSSDRGTQYF. CDR3 bases: TGTGCCAGCAGTTCGGACAGGGGAACGCAGTATTTT.

Concerning this clone itself: The junction departs from germline at one end; a sequencing error may be responsible. J is TRBJ1-5 and V is TRBV15; maybe TRBD1 (6 bases). Germline lookup yields CDR1 LNHNV and CDR2 YYDKDF (reference sequence). The CDR3 has 14 residues. The CDR3 sequence is CATSREGGASSRIF. In DNA, the CDR3 is TGTGCCACCAGCAGAGAGGGGGGGGCCTCGAGCCGTATTTTT.

This chain connects TRBV5-1 to TRBJ1-2; TRBD1 matches at 7 bases. This CDR3 region has 14 residues. V shed 7 bases, J shed 4 bases, and the junction held 10 bases outside the gene matches. Germline assignment: CDR1 SGHRS and CDR2 YFSETQ. CDR3 amino acids: CASSRTTGSYGYTF. The CDR3 coding sequence is TGCGCCAGCTCCCGGACGACAGGGAGCTATGGCTACACCTTC. Filled out from reference TRBV5-1 and TRBJ1-2, the complete variable domain reads KAGVTQTPRYLIKTRGQQVTLSCSPISGHRSVSWYQQTPGQGLQFLFEYFSETQRNKGNFPGRFSGRQFSNSRSEMNVSTLELGDSALYLCASSRTTGSYGYTFGSGTRLTVV.

The chain combines TRBV2 with TRBJ2-1, with 10 nucleotides matching TRBD2. The germline V gene encodes CDR1 SNHLY and CDR2 FYNNEI. Unmatched junction bases numbered 8, after V lost 5 bases and J lost 1 base. The CDR3 loop spans 17 amino acids. CDR3 coding DNA: TGTGCCAGCAGTACCGTGGTAGCGGGGGGATCCTACAATGAGCAGTTCTTC. Encoded protein: CASSTVVAGGSYNEQFF.

The chain is built from TRBV10-3 and TRBJ1-3, with D maybe TRBD1 (5 bases). Germline CDR1 reads ENHRY; CDR2 reads SYGVKD. CDR3 length: 12 residues. V was cut by 9 bases and J by 1 base, with 7 bases left in between. CDR3 sequence: CAIQGSGNTIYF. The CDR3 DNA reads as TGTGCCATTCAGGGTTCTGGAAACACCATATATTTT.

The genes are TRBV27 and TRBJ1-2; the D gene is possibly TRBD1 (5 bases). CDR3 size: 13 residues. Per germline, CDR1 MNHEY and CDR2 SMNVEV (reference sequence). Trimming took 2 bases from V and 6 from J, leaving 10 bases between them. For the CDR3, the DNA is TGTGCCAGCAGTTTAGAAAGGGGCCATGGCTACACCTTC. This encodes CASSLERGHGYTF.

The J gene is TRBJ2-7, the V gene TRBV19; D may be TRBD2 (5 bases). Germline CDR1 and CDR2: LNHDA and SQIVND (reference sequence). CDR3 size: 16 residues. V dropped 6 bases and J dropped 0 bases, with 18 bases sitting between them. The CDR3 sequence is CASSRARGSSSYEQYF. For the CDR3, the DNA is TGTGCCAGTAGCCGGGCTCGCGGGTCAAGCTCCTACGAGCAGTACTTC.

The rearrangement uses TRBV18 and TRBJ1-6, with 7 bases lining up with TRBD1. Looked up from germline, CDR1 is KGHSH and CDR2 is LQKENI. This CDR3 comprises 17 residues. Trimming cost V 3 bases and J 0 bases; bases outside gene matches: 5. CDR3 region: CASSPAGGSSYNSPLHF. In DNA form, the CDR3 reads TGTGCCAGCTCACCTGCAGGGGGGAGCTCCTATAATTCACCCCTCCACTTT.

V is TRBV5-1 and J is TRBJ2-4; a weak D match, TRBD2 (5 bases). The CDR3 length is 12 residues. Germline CDR1 reads SGHRS; CDR2 reads YFSETQ. Trimming left V 0 bases short and J 8 bases short, with 6 bases between. Written as DNA, the CDR3 is TGCGCCAGCAGCTTGGCCGGGGACATTCAGTACTTC. Amino acids: CASSLAGDIQYF.

This chain links TRBV5-4 with TRBJ1-1; TRBD1 matches 10 bases. CDR3 length: 16 residues. With 3 bases clipped from V and 4 bases from J, the junction kept 9 bases outside the gene matches. Germline values: CDR1 SGHNT, CDR2 YYREEE (reference sequence). In DNA, the CDR3 is TGTGCCAGCAGCTACCTACCGGGACAGGGGACCACTGAAGCTTTCTTT. Its translation: CASSYLPGQGTTEAFF. The variable domain in full, with the rest retrieved from reference TRBV5-4 and TRBJ1-1, is ETGVTQSPTHLIKTRGQQVTLRCSSQSGHNTVSWYQQALGQGPQFIFQYYREEENGRGNFPPRFSGLQFPNYSSELNVNALELDDSALYLCASSYLPGQGTTEAFFGQGTRLTVV.

V gene TRBV2 combines with J gene TRBJ1-6; D is ambiguous. CDR1 is SNHLY and CDR2 is FYNNEI in the germline V gene. The CDR3 has 14 residues. Trimming left V 3 bases short and J 15 bases short, with 18 bases between. The CDR3 reads CASSDLLRGERLHF. In DNA form, the CDR3 reads TGTGCCAGCAGTGATCTGCTGCGGGGAGAACGCCTCCACTTT.

This clone was counted a single time. The chain couples TRBV19 to TRBJ2-7; D is possibly TRBD2 (5 bases). Germline V CDR1 and CDR2: LNHDA, SQIVND (reference sequence). The CDR3 consists of 14 residues. Trimming cost V 6 bases and J 3 bases, with 15 bases left between them. The CDR3: CASSPFVGDYEQYF. In DNA, the CDR3 is TGTGCCAGTAGCCCCTTCGTCGGGGACTACGAGCAGTACTTC.

This chain uses TRBV12-3 or TRBV12-4 with TRBJ1-2; TRBD1 matches at 7 bases. The V segment lost 2 bases and the J segment 8 bases; nucleotides outside the gene matches: 5. CDR3 length equals 13 residues. The CDR3 is CASSLKGAEGYTF. CDR3 nucleotide sequence: TGTGCCAGCAGTTTAAAGGGGGCGGAAGGCTACACCTTC.

V is TRBV5-4 and J is TRBJ1-2; 8 positions match TRBD1. Germline CDR1 SGHNT, CDR2 YYREEE (reference sequence). The ends lost 3 bases at V and 8 bases at J; junction bases unmatched: 12. The CDR3 has 15 residues. DNA for the CDR3: TGTGCCAGCAGCTCCTCAGGGGGCGGTATCTTAGGCTACACCTTC. Translation: CASSSSGGGILGYTF. Drawing the rest from reference TRBV5-4 and TRBJ1-2, the complete variable domain is ETGVTQSPTHLIKTRGQQVTLRCSSQSGHNTVSWYQQALGQGPQFIFQYYREEENGRGNFPPRFSGLQFPNYSSELNVNALELDDSALYLCASSSSGGGILGYTFGSGTRLTVV.

The chain couples TRBV5-1 to TRBJ2-2, with TRBD1 matching 11 bases. Germline trimming cut 7 bases from V and 4 bases from J; bases unmatched to any gene: 0. Germline V lookup: CDR1 SGHRS, CDR2 YFSETQ. The CDR3 loop spans 13 amino acids. CDR3 amino acids: CASGTGGTGELFF. The DNA of the CDR3 is TGCGCCAGCGGGACAGGGGGCACCGGGGAGCTGTTTTTT.

The chain has TRBV12-2 and TRBJ2-5; TRBD1, the D gene given by the table, was not confirmed from the DNA. TRBV12-2 corresponds to a pseudogene. This CDR3 contains 16 residues. The CDR3 loop is CASRLAPLNREETQYF. CDR3 nucleotides: TGTGCAAGTCGCTTAGCGCCGTTGAACAGGGAAGAGACCCAGTACTTC.

The genes are TRBV21-1 and TRBJ1-1; the table assigns TRBD1, which was not confirmed against the DNA. TRBV21-1 is an annotated pseudogene. CDR3 size: 15 residues. CDR3: CASSKEKGDNTEAFF. CDR3 coding DNA: TGTGCCAGCAGCAAAGAAAAGGGGGATAACACTGAAGCTTTCTTT.

J is TRBJ1-4 and V is TRBV5-1; possible D gene TRBD1, 6 bases. Germline CDR1 and CDR2: SGHRS and YFSETQ. The CDR3 consists of 14 residues. Trimming shortened V by 4 bases and J by 4 bases, and 11 bases separated the two germline ends. This CDR3 is CASSQQGFNEKLFF. DNA of the CDR3: TGCGCCAGCAGCCAACAGGGATTTAATGAAAAACTGTTTTTT.

The J gene is TRBJ2-2, the V gene TRBV7-2; D might be TRBD1 (6 bases). The CDR3 has 18 residues. Trimming removed 3 bases from V and 2 bases from J, with 19 bases in between. Looked up from germline, CDR1 is SGHTA and CDR2 is FQGNSA. CDR3 DNA: TGTGCCAGCAGCTTCCCGCTGGGGGCAGACCTTAACACCGGGGAGCTGTTTTTT. Protein sequence: CASSFPLGADLNTGELFF.

The V and J genes are TRBV15 and TRBJ1-5; D gene uncertain. The V gene lost 0 bases and the J gene lost 4 bases, with 4 bases spanning the gap. This CDR3 is 13 amino acids long. Germline CDR1 reads LNHNV; CDR2 reads YYDKDF (reference sequence). In DNA, the CDR3 is TGTGCCACCAGCAGAGATCCTAATCAGCCCCAGCATTTT. It translates to CATSRDPNQPQHF. Full variable domain (remainder filled in from reference TRBV15 and TRBJ1-5): DAMVIQNPRYQVTQFGKPVTLSCSQTLNHNVMYWYQQKSSQAPKLLFHYYDKDFNNEADTPDNFQSRRPNTSFCFLDIRSPGLGDTAMYLCATSRDPNQPQHFGDGTRLSIL.

The rearrangement uses TRBV13 and TRBJ1-6, with D unclear. The CDR3 is made up of 13 amino acids. Trimming took off 3 bases at V and 5 bases at J, with 5 bases between the two ends. The germline V gene has CDR1 PRHDT and CDR2 FYEKMQ (reference sequence). The DNA of the CDR3 is TGTGCCAGCAGCTTCCGGGATAATTCACCCCTCCACTTT. Translation: CASSFRDNSPLHF.

This chain connects TRBV24-1 to TRBJ2-1; a weak D match, TRBD1 (6 bases). Germline CDR1 KGHDR, CDR2 SFDVKD. The CDR3 sequence is 15 residues long. Trimming removed 0 bases at V and 9 bases at J, with 14 bases between. For the CDR3, the DNA is TGTGCCACCAGTGATTTGCTCGCGACAGGCGGTGAGCAGTTCTTC. It is translated as CATSDLLATGGEQFF.

This chain uses TRBV4-1 with TRBJ1-1, with no clear D. V gave up 0 bases and J gave up 3 bases, with 5 bases separating them. Germline lookup yields CDR1 MGHRA and CDR2 YSYEKL. The CDR3 runs to 13 residues. The CDR3 is CASSQDRYTEAFF. The CDR3 DNA sequence: TGCGCCAGCAGCCAAGATCGTTACACTGAAGCTTTCTTT.

V and J are TRBV7-7 and TRBJ2-5, with 7 bases matching TRBD2. Trimming removed 2 bases from V and 6 bases from J; junction bases left unmatched: 9. The germline V gene has CDR1 SSHAT and CDR2 FNYEAQ (reference sequence). This CDR3 has 15 residues. The CDR3 is CASSLHDGGIQTQYF. DNA for the CDR3: TGTGCCAGCAGCTTACATGACGGGGGGATACAGACCCAGTACTTC.

The V gene is TRBV6-2 or TRBV6-3, the J gene TRBJ2-7, with a weak D call TRBD2 (5 bases). Trimming stripped 5 bases from V and 0 bases from J, with 11 bases between. Germline assignment: CDR1 MNHEY and CDR2 SVGEGT. The CDR3 sequence is 14 residues long. The CDR3 region has the DNA TGTGCCAGCAGTAGATCGGGGAACTCCTACGAGCAGTACTTC. This sequence encodes CASSRSGNSYEQYF.

The chain recombines TRBV9 with TRBJ2-5; 8 bases align to TRBD1. CDR1 and CDR2 from the germline V gene are SGDLS and YYNGEE. V was pared by 2 bases and J by 4 bases, with 13 bases of the junction left unmatched. This CDR3 is built from 17 residues. CDR3 region: CASSVGVGTGAGETQYF. The CDR3, as DNA: TGTGCCAGCAGCGTGGGGGTTGGGACAGGCGCCGGAGAGACCCAGTACTTC.

The rearrangement uses TRBV6-6 and TRBJ1-1; a weak D match, TRBD1 (6 bases). V lost 2 bases to trimming and J lost 7 bases, with 17 bases between them. The CDR3 is made up of 15 amino acids. Germline-derived CDR1 and CDR2 are MNHNY and SVGAGI (reference sequence). The DNA for the CDR3 is TGTGCCAGCAGTTACCCTACTCCAGGGGCCGGTGAAGCTTTCTTT. Protein sequence: CASSYPTPGAGEAFF.

The rearrangement links TRBV24-1 to TRBJ1-2; 7 nucleotides line up with TRBD1. CDR3 size: 16 residues. CDR1 KGHDR and CDR2 SFDVKD come from the germline V gene. The V gene end was trimmed by 1 base and the J gene end by 4 bases; junction bases not matched to a gene: 8. The CDR3 sequence: CATSDFTGEGSYGYTF. In nucleotides, the CDR3 is TGTGCCACCAGTGATTTTACAGGGGAAGGTTCCTATGGCTACACCTTC.

The chain employs TRBV30 and TRBJ1-5; TRBD1 agrees at 8 bases. Per germline, CDR1 GTSNPN and CDR2 SVGIG (reference sequence). Trimming cost V 4 bases and J 5 bases; bases outside gene matches: 4. The CDR3 loop spans 13 amino acids. CDR3 sequence (DNA): TGTGCCTGGAAAGGACAGGGCTATCAGCCCCAGCATTTT. This encodes CAWKGQGYQPQHF.